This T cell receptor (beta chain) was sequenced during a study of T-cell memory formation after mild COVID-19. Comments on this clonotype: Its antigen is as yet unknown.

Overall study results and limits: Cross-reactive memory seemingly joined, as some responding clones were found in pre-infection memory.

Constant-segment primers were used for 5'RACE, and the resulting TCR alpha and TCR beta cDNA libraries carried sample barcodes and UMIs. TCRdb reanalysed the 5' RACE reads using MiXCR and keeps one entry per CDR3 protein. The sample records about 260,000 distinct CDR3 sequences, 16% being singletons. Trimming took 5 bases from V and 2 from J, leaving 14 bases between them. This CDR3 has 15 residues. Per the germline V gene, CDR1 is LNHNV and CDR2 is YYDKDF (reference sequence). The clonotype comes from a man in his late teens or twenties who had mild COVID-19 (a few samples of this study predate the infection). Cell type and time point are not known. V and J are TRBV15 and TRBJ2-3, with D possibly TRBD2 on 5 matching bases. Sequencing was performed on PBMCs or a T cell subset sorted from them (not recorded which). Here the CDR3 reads CATSQDYGSTDTQYF. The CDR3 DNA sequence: TGTGCCACCAGCCAAGACTACGGGTCCACAGATACGCAGTATTTT.